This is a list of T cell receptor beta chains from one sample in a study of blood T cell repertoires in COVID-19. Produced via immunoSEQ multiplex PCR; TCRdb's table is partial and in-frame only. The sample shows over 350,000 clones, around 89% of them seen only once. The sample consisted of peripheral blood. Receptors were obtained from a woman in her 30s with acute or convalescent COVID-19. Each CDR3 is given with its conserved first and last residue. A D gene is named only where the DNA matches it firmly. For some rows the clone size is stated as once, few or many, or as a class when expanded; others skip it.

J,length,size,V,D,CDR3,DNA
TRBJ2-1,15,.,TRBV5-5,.,CASSFQGLTYNEQFF,TGTGCCAGCAGCTTCCAAGGACTAACATACAATGAGCAGTTCTTC
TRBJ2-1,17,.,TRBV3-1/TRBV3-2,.,CASSPLSTQRPYNEQFF,TGTGCCAGCAGCCCACTCTCGACTCAGCGGCCCTACAATGAGCAGTTCTTC
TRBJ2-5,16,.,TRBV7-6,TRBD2,CASSGRAGLAMETQYF,TGTGCCAGCAGCGGGCGGGCGGGACTAGCGATGGAGACCCAGTACTTC
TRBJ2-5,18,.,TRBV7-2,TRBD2,CASSLAATSGGVGETQYF,TGTGCCAGCAGCTTAGCGGCGACTAGCGGGGGGGTTGGGGAGACCCAGTACTTC
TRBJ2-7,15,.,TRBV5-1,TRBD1,CASSLEGQGMNEQYF,TGCGCCAGCAGCTTGGAGGGACAGGGCATGAACGAGCAGTACTTC
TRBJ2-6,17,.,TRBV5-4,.,CASIVSGGSSGANVLTF,TGTGCCAGCATCGTCTCAGGAGGGAGCTCTGGGGCCAACGTCCTGACTTTC
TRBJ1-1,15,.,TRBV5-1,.,CASSLAFSGGTEAFF,TGCGCCAGCAGCTTGGCCTTCTCCGGGGGCACTGAAGCTTTCTTT
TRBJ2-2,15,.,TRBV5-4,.,CASRGGQGNTGELFF,TGTGCCAGCCGTGGTGGGCAGGGGAACACCGGGGAGCTGTTTTTT
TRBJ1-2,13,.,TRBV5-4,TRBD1,CASSSTGGLGYTF,TGTGCCAGCAGTTCGACAGGGGGTCTCGGCTACACCTTC
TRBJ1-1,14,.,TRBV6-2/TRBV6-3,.,CASSYDGENTEAFF,TGTGCCAGCAGTTACGACGGAGAGAACACTGAAGCTTTCTTT
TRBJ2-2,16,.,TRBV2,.,CASSAAGWGDTGELFF,TGTGCCAGCAGTGCGGCAGGGTGGGGCGACACCGGGGAGCTGTTTTTT
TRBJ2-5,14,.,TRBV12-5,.,CASAPRQGGETQYF,TGTGCTAGTGCCCCAAGACAGGGAGGAGAGACCCAGTACTTC
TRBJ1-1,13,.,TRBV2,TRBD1,CASRRDREAEAFF,TGTGCCAGCAGGAGGGACAGGGAGGCTGAAGCTTTCTTT
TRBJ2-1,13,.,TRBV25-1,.,CASSKLGPNEQFF,TGTGCCAGCAGTAAATTGGGGCCGAATGAGCAGTTCTTC
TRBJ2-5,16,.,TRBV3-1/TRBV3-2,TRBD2,CASSQASGGAGETQYF,TGTGCCAGCAGCCAAGCCAGCGGGGGGGCTGGAGAGACCCAGTACTTC
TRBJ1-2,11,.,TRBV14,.,CASSQGRSYTF,TGTGCCAGCAGCCAGGGGCGGAGCTACACCTTC
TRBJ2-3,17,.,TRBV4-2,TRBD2,CASSQAPGTSGPDTQYF,TGTGCCAGCAGCCAAGCCCCCGGGACTAGCGGTCCAGATACGCAGTATTTT
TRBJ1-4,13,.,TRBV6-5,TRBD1,CASRMTGAEKLFF,TGTGCCAGCAGAATGACAGGGGCTGAAAAACTGTTTTTT
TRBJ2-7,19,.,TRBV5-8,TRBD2,CASSGSGLAGALSRYEQYF,TGTGCCAGCAGCGGAAGTGGACTAGCGGGGGCCCTTTCTCGCTACGAGCAGTACTTC
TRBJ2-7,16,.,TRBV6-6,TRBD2,CASIGLAGGRSYEQYF,TGTGCCAGCATAGGACTAGCGGGGGGCCGCTCCTACGAGCAGTACTTC
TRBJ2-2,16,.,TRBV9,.,CASSPTGYGGTGELFF,TGTGCCAGCAGCCCTACAGGGTATGGGGGAACCGGGGAGCTGTTTTTT
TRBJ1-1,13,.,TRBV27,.,CASSYTANTEAFF,TGTGCCAGCAGTTATACAGCGAACACTGAAGCTTTCTTT
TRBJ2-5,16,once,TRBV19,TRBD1,CASSIGGTGGRETQYF,TGTGCCAGTAGTATAGGGGGGACAGGGGGCCGAGAGACCCAGTACTTC
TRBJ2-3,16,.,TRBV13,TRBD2,CASSNLAGDRTDTQYF,TGTGCCAGCAGTAATCTAGCGGGGGACCGCACAGATACGCAGTATTTT
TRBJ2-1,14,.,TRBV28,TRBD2,CASEAGGPGNEQFF,TGTGCCAGCGAGGCGGGGGGGCCGGGGAATGAGCAGTTCTTC
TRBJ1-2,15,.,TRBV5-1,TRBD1,CASSDRAGGDYGYTF,TGCGCCAGCAGTGATCGGGCAGGGGGCGACTATGGCTACACCTTC
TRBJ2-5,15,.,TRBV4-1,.,CASSQDGQGMETQYF,TGCGCCAGCAGCCAAGATGGTCAGGGAATGGAGACCCAGTACTTC
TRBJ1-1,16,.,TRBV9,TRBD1,CASSPGQGAGDTEAFF,TGTGCCAGCAGCCCGGGACAGGGTGCAGGTGACACTGAAGCTTTCTTT
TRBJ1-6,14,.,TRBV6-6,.,CASSASGDNSPLHF,TGTGCCAGCAGTGCCTCAGGGGATAATTCACCCCTCCACTTT
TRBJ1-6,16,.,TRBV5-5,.,CASSGKTGGWDSPLHF,TGTGCCAGCAGCGGAAAGACGGGGGGATGGGATTCACCCCTCCACTTT
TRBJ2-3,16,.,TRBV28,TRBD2,CASSHLVGGMTDTQYF,TGTGCCAGCAGCCATCTGGTCGGGGGGATGACAGATACGCAGTATTTT
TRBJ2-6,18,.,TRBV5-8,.,CASSLVRGGSSGANVLTF,TGTGCCAGCAGCTTGGTCAGGGGCGGAAGCTCTGGGGCCAACGTCCTGACTTTC
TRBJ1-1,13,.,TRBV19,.,CASRRTENTEAFF,TGTGCCAGTAGGCGGACAGAGAACACTGAAGCTTTCTTT
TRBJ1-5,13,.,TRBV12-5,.,CASGLGLNQPQHF,TGTGCTAGTGGTTTGGGGCTCAATCAGCCCCAGCATTTT
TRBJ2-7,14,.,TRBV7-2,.,CASSLAGRASEQYF,TGTGCCAGCAGCTTAGCGGGCAGGGCAAGCGAGCAGTACTTC
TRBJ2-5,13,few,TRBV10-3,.,CAISEGVEETQYF,TGTGCCATCAGTGAAGGGGTCGAAGAGACCCAGTACTTC
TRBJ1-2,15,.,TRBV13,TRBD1,CASSSPGQGNYGYTF,TGTGCCAGCAGCTCGCCGGGACAGGGAAACTATGGCTACACCTTC
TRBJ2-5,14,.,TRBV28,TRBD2,CASSLVGGEETQYF,TGTGCCAGCAGTTTGGTCGGGGGGGAGGAGACCCAGTACTTC
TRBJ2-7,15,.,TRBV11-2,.,CASSLLTGSSYEQYF,TGTGCCAGCAGCTTATTAACAGGAAGCTCCTACGAGCAGTACTTC
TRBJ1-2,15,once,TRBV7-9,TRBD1,CASSSTGDANYGYTF,TGTGCCAGCAGCTCGACAGGGGATGCTAACTATGGCTACACCTTC
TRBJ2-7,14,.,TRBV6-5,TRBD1,CASSDLDRVFEQYF,TGTGCCAGCAGCGATTTGGACAGGGTTTTTGAGCAGTACTTC
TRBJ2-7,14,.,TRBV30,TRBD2,CAWRRLAGAYEQYF,TGTGCCTGGAGACGACTAGCGGGGGCCTACGAGCAGTACTTC
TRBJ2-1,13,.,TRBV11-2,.,CASSGEGVDEQFF,TGTGCCAGCAGCGGGGAAGGGGTGGATGAGCAGTTCTTC
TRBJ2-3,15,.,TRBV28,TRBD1,CASSPRDRPTDTQYF,TGTGCCAGCAGTCCCCGGGACAGACCCACAGATACGCAGTATTTT
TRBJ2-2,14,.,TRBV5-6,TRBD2,CASSLSRGVGELFF,TGTGCCAGCAGCTTGTCCCGGGGGGTCGGGGAGCTGTTTTTT
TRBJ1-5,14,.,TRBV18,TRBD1,CASSTDRGGQPQHF,TGTGCCAGCTCGACAGACAGGGGGGGACAGCCCCAGCATTTT
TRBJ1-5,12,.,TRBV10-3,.,CAISEGAQPQHF,TGTGCCATCAGTGAGGGGGCTCAGCCCCAGCATTTT
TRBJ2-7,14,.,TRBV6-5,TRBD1,CASSLRGQGYEQYF,TGTGCCAGCAGCCTAAGGGGACAGGGCTACGAGCAGTACTTC
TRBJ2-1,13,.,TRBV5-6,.,CASSFSSGIEQFF,TGTGCCAGCAGCTTTTCCTCGGGTATTGAGCAGTTCTTC
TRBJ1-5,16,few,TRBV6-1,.,CASSVSPRGSNQPQHF,TGTGCCAGCAGTGTGTCCCCGCGGGGTAGCAATCAGCCCCAGCATTTT
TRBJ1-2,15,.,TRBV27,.,CASSLWRNRVDGYTF,TGTGCCAGCAGTTTGTGGAGGAACCGAGTGGATGGCTACACCTTC
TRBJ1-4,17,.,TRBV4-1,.,CASSQVGLQLGNEKLFF,TGCGCCAGCAGCCAAGTTGGACTACAGCTGGGGAATGAAAAACTGTTTTTT
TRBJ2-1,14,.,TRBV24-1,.,CATNPGQNYNEQFF,TGTGCCACCAACCCGGGACAAAACTACAATGAGCAGTTCTTC
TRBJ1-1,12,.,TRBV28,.,CASSGGPSKAFF,TGTGCCAGCAGCGGGGGACCTTCTAAAGCTTTCTTT
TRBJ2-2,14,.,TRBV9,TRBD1,CASSSTGGTGELFF,TGTGCCAGCAGTTCGACAGGGGGCACCGGGGAGCTGTTTTTT